Presented here are 11 T cell receptor beta chains from one specimen sequenced in a study of blood T cell repertoires in COVID-19 (TCRdb year 2020). The method was the immunoSEQ multiplex PCR assay. In TCRdb, the immuneACCESS table is reduced to in-frame sequences with V and J assigned. These tables do not hold every clone; where another copy was compared, an unresolved V gene accounts for under half, and the others remain unexplained. This sample is represented by 150,000 to 200,000 clones; 82% of them were singletons. Around 8% of the sample rests with the top ten. Sequenced: peripheral blood. The origin of the receptors is a woman aged 70-85 years with acute or convalescent COVID-19.

This rearrangement joins TRBV7-8 to TRBJ2-3, with 10 nucleotides matching TRBD2. The CDR3 length is 15 residues. Germline-derived CDR1 and CDR2 are SGHVS and FQNEAQ. V lost 5 bases and J lost 2; bases outside the gene matches: 4. The CDR3 DNA reads TGTGCCAGCAGCCCACTAGCGGGGAACACAGATACGCAGTATTTT. This translates into CASSPLAGNTDTQYF.

This clone occurred once. The V and J genes are TRBV4-3 and TRBJ2-3, with 7 bases fitting TRBD1. Germline V gives CDR1 LGHNA, CDR2 YSLEER. J lost 10 bases, V lost 0 bases, and 10 bases had no gene match. The CDR3 totals 15 residues. The CDR3: CASSQDRGKEFAQYF. CDR3 bases: TGCGCCAGCAGCCAAGACAGGGGGAAAGAGTTCGCGCAGTATTTT.

The chain couples TRBV18 to TRBJ1-2, with D unresolved. The CDR3 sequence is 12 residues long. Looked up from germline, CDR1 is KGHSH and CDR2 is LQKENI. Trimming removed 1 base from V and 6 bases from J, with 6 bases in between. The CDR3 loop reads CASSPQGDGYTF. The CDR3 nucleotides read TGTGCCAGCTCACCACAGGGAGATGGCTACACCTTC.

This clone was detected a few times. CDR3 protein: CASSSRLADTYEQYF. The CDR3 bases are TGTGCCAGCAGCAGCCGACTAGCGGACACCTACGAGCAGTACTTC. The chain couples TRBV21-1 to TRBJ2-7; no check of the table's D call, TRBD2, against the DNA was made. TRBV21-1 has pseudogene status. The CDR3 spans 15 residues.

The J gene is TRBJ1-3, the V gene TRBV12-3 or TRBV12-4; D remains ambiguous. Deletions cut 3 bases from V and 8 bases from J, with 11 bases between. CDR3 length equals 13 residues. CDR3: CASSLLSGDTIYF. The CDR3 coding sequence is TGTGCCAGCAGTTTGCTCTCCGGGGACACCATATATTTT.

This CDR3 is CASSLGGGLQETQYF. The CDR3 nucleotides read TGTGCCAGCAGCTTAGGAGGAGGACTCCAAGAGACCCAGTACTTC. The chain recombines TRBV7-7 with TRBJ2-5; D may be TRBD2 (5 bases). This CDR3 is 15 amino acids long. Germline-derived CDR1 and CDR2 are SSHAT and FNYEAQ (reference sequence). Deletions cut 1 base from V and 1 base from J, with 10 bases between.

The chain employs TRBV4-2 and TRBJ2-5; TRBD1 matches 7 bases. Looked up from germline, CDR1 is LGHNA and CDR2 is YNFKEQ. This CDR3 spans 13 amino acids. V lost 9 bases to trimming and J lost 5 bases; unmatched junction nucleotides: 9. The chain's CDR3 is CASRETGVETQYF. CDR3 DNA: TGTGCCAGTAGAGAAACAGGGGTCGAGACCCAGTACTTC.

The chain carries TRBV15 and TRBJ1-3; no reliable D call. Germline V gene lookup returns CDR1 LNHNV and CDR2 YYDKDF (reference sequence). The CDR3 extends over 15 amino acids. Between the trimmed V and J ends, which lost 5 bases and 0 bases, there was a span of 11 bases. As DNA, the CDR3 is TGTGCCACCAGCCTGAACAGCCTCTCTGGAAACACCATATATTTT. Its protein is CATSLNSLSGNTIYF.

The V call is TRBV6-5, the J call TRBJ2-1; 9 bases fit TRBD1. CDR3 length: 13 residues. V lost 5 bases and J lost 6; bases outside the gene matches: 2. CDR1 is MNHEY, CDR2 SVGAGI, per germline. The CDR3: CASSRTGVNEQFF. CDR3 nucleotides: TGTGCCAGCAGTAGGACAGGGGTCAATGAGCAGTTCTTC.

This clone was seen just once. V and J are TRBV3-1 (or the pseudogene TRBV3-2) and TRBJ1-2; 8 positions agree with TRBD1. This CDR3 has 16 amino acids. Trimming took 1 base from V and 8 from J; bases not matched to a gene: 12. Germline V gene lookup returns CDR1 LGHDT and CDR2 YNNKEL (reference sequence). This CDR3 reads CASSQAGGLMYDGYTF. The CDR3 bases are TGTGCCAGCAGCCAAGCAGGGGGCTTAATGTACGACGGCTACACCTTC.

This clone occurred once. The V and J genes are TRBV7-9 and TRBJ1-6, with D unresolved. From germline, CDR1 is SEHNR and CDR2 FQNEAQ (reference sequence). V gave up 0 bases and J gave up 0 bases, with 12 bases separating them. The CDR3 has 18 residues. The chain's CDR3 is CASSLAVTRSSYNSPLHF. Here the CDR3 DNA reads TGTGCCAGCAGCTTAGCTGTCACACGGAGCTCCTATAATTCACCCCTCCACTTT.